Listed below are T cell receptor beta chains from one sample, sequenced in a study of blood T cell repertoires in COVID-19. Libraries were prepared by immunoSEQ multiplex PCR; TCRdb keeps only in-frame clonotypes and omits some of them. The table includes fewer than 35,000 clones, roughly nine tenths detected once. What was sequenced was peripheral blood. The receptors derive from a human donor in a cohort sampled during active COVID-19. Each CDR3 is given with its conserved first and last residue. The D gene is left open where the match is weak. A row's size may be missing; if present it is once, few, many or a size class.

v_call	d_call	clone_size	j_call	cdr3_nt	cdr3_aa
TRBV5-4	.	.	TRBJ2-7	TGTGCCAGCAGCCAAGGCGGTTATGCCTACGAGCAGTACTTC	CASSQGGYAYEQYF
TRBV24-1	.	.	TRBJ1-2	TGTGCCACCCAGGGCTTGGAGGGCTACACCTTC	CATQGLEGYTF
TRBV4-1	.	once	TRBJ1-1	TGCGCCAGCAGCCAAGCCCCCCAGGGTATCGGCACTGAAGCTTTCTTT	CASSQAPQGIGTEAFF
TRBV18	.	.	TRBJ2-5	TGTGCCAGCTCACCTCGAAATCACAGGGTCGGGGCTACCCAGTACTTC	CASSPRNHRVGATQYF
TRBV27	.	.	TRBJ2-1	TGTGCCAGCAGTTCCACGGACTGGATCGGCAATGAGCAGTTCTTC	CASSSTDWIGNEQFF
TRBV2	.	.	TRBJ2-7	TGTGCCAGCAGGGGGTTACAGGGTCGGGGCGAGCAGTACTTC	CASRGLQGRGEQYF
TRBV6-5	.	.	TRBJ2-1	TGTGCCAGCAGTTACAGTCCCGGGAACTACAATGAGCAGTTCTTC	CASSYSPGNYNEQFF
TRBV2	.	.	TRBJ1-2	TGTGCCAGCAGTCCTTGGGACACGCGTAACTATGGCTACACCTTC	CASSPWDTRNYGYTF
TRBV28	.	.	TRBJ2-7	TGTGCCAGCAGTTTAACGGGGAGCTCCTACGAGCAGTACTTC	CASSLTGSSYEQYF
TRBV2	TRBD1	once	TRBJ1-4	TGTGCCAGCAGGGCAGGGGGCTCACCTAATGAAAAACTGTTTTTT	CASRAGGSPNEKLFF
TRBV7-9	TRBD1	.	TRBJ1-1	TGTGCCAGCAGCCCCCGGGACAGAGGGGAAGCTTTCTTT	CASSPRDRGEAFF
TRBV5-6	TRBD1	.	TRBJ2-2	TGTGCCAGCAGCTTTACAGGGGACACCGGGGAGCTGTTTTTT	CASSFTGDTGELFF
TRBV4-3	.	.	TRBJ2-7	TGCGCCAGCAGCCAACGACAGGGACTGGAGCAGTACTTC	CASSQRQGLEQYF